Sequencing of this TCR beta chain was carried out in a study of beta chain features in type 1 diabetes. Study background: Comparable age, gender and cell yields were observed in patients relative to healthy donors. Study-wide points: More deletions and fewer insertions at VDJ junctions were found in patients with type 1 diabetes. The study found that naive, central memory and Treg TCRB repertoires appeared more similar in patients than in healthy donors. Shorter TCRB CDR3s, moderately but significantly so, marked every one of the four CD4+ subsets in Type 1 diabetes patients.

Investigators reverse transcribed all isolated RNA, so they sequenced expressed TCRB transcripts. TCRdb's table, derived via immunoSEQ multiplex PCR, lists solely in-frame clones and lacks some. The sample consists of approximately 280,000 clones, 15% of them appearing once. All of the sorted populations showed purity greater than 95%. V gave up 4 bases and J gave up 3 bases; unmatched junction bases: 5. This CDR3 contains 15 residues. Germline loops: CDR1 MNHNS, CDR2 SASEGT. On this clone: What it binds is unknown.

Specimen: naive CD4+ T cells from blood. The source is a man between 18 and 29 years old with type 1 diabetes. The chain employs TRBV6-1 and TRBJ2-7; 11 bases are a match to TRBD1. The CDR3 spells CASSVSGTGGYEQYF. The CDR3 region has the DNA TGTGCCAGCAGTGTATCCGGGACAGGGGGCTACGAGCAGTACTTC.